The source of this T cell receptor beta chain is a study of human T cells and chemical hapten exposure. Study-level information: 2% DPC applied to a 2 cm by 2 cm arm area sensitized donors.

As handled by the study authors: Per sample, the median was 95,638 TCRs, with values from roughly 23,000 to 640,000. TCRdb reanalysed the RACE reads using MiXCR and keeps one entry per CDR3 protein. These V and J calls originate from TCRdb's pipeline instead of the authors' own analysis. The table includes roughly 200,000 distinct CDR3 sequences, approximately 20% detected once. V gave up 5 bases and J gave up 6 bases, with 9 bases separating them. The CDR3 loop spans 12 amino acids. CDR1 and CDR2 from the germline V gene are SEHNR and FQNEAQ (reference sequence). The time point denotes: patch test 1, 2 weeks after DPC sensitization. Treatment defined: therapeutic diphenylcyclopropenone sensitization with weekly scalp DPC. This clonotype has just a few counts. Its target is unknown. Study results and caveats: PT1 expanded TCR counts and patch test score correlated positively. Once DPC sensitization occurred, TCRs above 1 in 1000 frequency showed no change.

The chain carries TRBV7-9 and TRBJ2-3, with a possible D match to TRBD2 (6 bases). The TCR originated in a woman between 50 and 59 years old with alopecia areata. Some clones in this sample may be carry-over from other donors' samples. Source: whole blood, taken in connection with sensitization to the hapten diphenylcyclopropenone (DPC). The CDR3 loop is CASSQLADTQYF. The DNA of the CDR3 is TGTGCCAGCAGCCAGCTAGCGGATACGCAGTATTTT.